The rows below give T cell receptor beta chains drawn from one sample of a study of T-cell memory formation after mild COVID-19. Each CDR3 protein gets one entry after TCRdb re-called the 5' RACE reads with MiXCR. The sample records about 560,000 distinct CDR3 sequences, 17% being singletons. Sequencing input: PBMCs or a T cell subset sorted from them (not recorded which). The receptors come from an adult woman who had mild COVID-19 (a few samples of this study predate the infection). Cell type and time point are not known. CDR3s include the opening cysteine and the closing phenylalanine or tryptophan. A D gene is named only where the DNA matches it firmly. The listing skips clone size in some rows; elsewhere it reads once, few, many or a size class.

clone_size	v_call	j_call	d_call	cdr3_aa	cdr3_nt
NA	TRBV12-3/TRBV12-4	TRBJ2-3	NA	CASSFRLAPTDTQYF	TGTGCCAGCAGTTTCAGGCTTGCCCCCACAGATACGCAGTATTTT
few	TRBV30	TRBJ2-7	NA	CAWSHPGPQYF	TGTGCCTGGAGTCACCCGGGACCGCAGTACTTC
NA	TRBV15	TRBJ2-1	NA	CATSRDRPSFQFF	TGTGCCACCAGCAGAGATAGGCCGAGTTTTCAGTTCTTC
NA	TRBV5-1	TRBJ2-1	TRBD2	CASSLAAGGAPYNEQFF	TGCGCCAGCAGCTTGGCCGCGGGGGGGGCCCCTTACAATGAGCAGTTCTTC
NA	TRBV6-5	TRBJ2-7	NA	CASSYTRGSTREQYF	TGTGCCAGCAGTTACACTCGCGGTAGTACGAGGGAGCAGTACTTC
NA	TRBV9	TRBJ1-1	TRBD1	CASSPRTGTMGEAFF	TGTGCCAGCAGCCCGAGGACAGGAACCATGGGTGAAGCTTTCTTT
NA	TRBV19	TRBJ2-1	NA	CASSILAISYNEQFF	TGTGCCAGTAGTATTTTAGCGATCTCCTACAATGAGCAGTTCTTC
NA	TRBV20-1	TRBJ1-2	NA	CSAPTGLSYGYTF	TGCAGTGCCCCCACCGGACTTTCGTATGGCTACACCTTC
many	TRBV4-3	TRBJ2-3	NA	CASSQETGIGTDTQYF	TGCGCCAGCAGCCAAGAGACTGGGATAGGCACAGATACGCAGTATTTT
few	TRBV6-5	TRBJ2-7	TRBD2	CASSYQSGRAGYEQYF	TGTGCCAGCAGTTACCAAAGCGGGAGGGCCGGCTACGAGCAGTACTTC